One sample yielded the 24 T cell receptor beta chains listed below, sequenced in a study of shared T cell receptors in the human thymus. Data came from immunoSEQ multiplex PCR; TCRdb stores just in-frame clones and leaves some out. The data show some 760,000 clones, approximately 83% seen once. This sample also belongs to another study, concerning human thymus T cells.

The sample comprised thymocytes. These TCRs come from a girl under two years old with a congenital heart defect.

The chain carries TRBV7-4 and TRBJ1-2; D unresolved. Trimming pared 0 bases from V and 7 bases from J, leaving 24 bases between. Germline CDR1 SGHVT, CDR2 SQSDAQ. The CDR3 is 18 residues long. The CDR3 coding sequence is TGTGCCAGCAGCTTAGCCCCGACGGTCTTTCCCCTCCCGGGTGGCTACACCTTC. As protein: CASSLAPTVFPLPGGYTF.

The chain joins TRBV5-6 to TRBJ1-2; 8 positions match TRBD1. In germline, CDR1 is SGHDT, CDR2 YYEEEE. This CDR3 has 15 amino acids. V gave up 0 bases and J gave up 8 bases; unmatched junction bases: 9. CDR3 DNA sequence: TGTGCCAGCAGCTTGGTTGGCAGGGGGCTGGACGGCTACACCTTC. It specifies CASSLVGRGLDGYTF.

The chain carries TRBV5-5 and TRBJ2-1; possibly TRBD1 for D (6 bases). From germline, CDR1 is SGHKS and CDR2 YYEKEE (reference sequence). V dropped 5 bases and J dropped 9 bases, with 21 bases sitting between them. CDR3 length: 15 amino acids. Here the CDR3 DNA reads TGTGCCAGCAGTCGGACAGCCAAAAACGCTGGTGAGCAGTTCTTC. This gives the protein CASSRTAKNAGEQFF.

V and J are TRBV5-1 and TRBJ1-2; TRBD1 aligns across 7 bases. CDR3 length equals 15 residues. J gave up 5 bases and V 3 bases, and 10 bases lay outside the gene matches. CDR1 and CDR2 (germline): SGHRS, YFSETQ. The CDR3 loop is CASSWGTGDGYGYTF. Written as DNA, the CDR3 is TGCGCCAGCAGCTGGGGAACAGGGGATGGGTATGGCTACACCTTC.

The DNA of the CDR3 is TGTGCCAGCAGTCCGACTAGCGGGGAAAAGGAGCAGTTCTTC. It specifies CASSPTSGEKEQFF. This chain joins TRBV2 and TRBJ2-1; the match to TRBD2 covers 11 bases. This CDR3 is built from 14 residues. V dropped 5 bases and J dropped 10; count of bases not matched to a gene: 7. CDR1 is SNHLY, CDR2 FYNNEI, per germline.

V is TRBV27 and J is TRBJ1-1; 7 bases are shared with TRBD1. The CDR3 length is 15 residues. CDR1 is MNHEY, CDR2 SMNVEV, per germline (reference sequence). After removal of 6 bases from V and 0 bases from J, the junction contained 7 bases not matched to a gene. The CDR3 nucleotides read TGTGCCAGCAGGGGGGACAGCCGAATGAACACTGAAGCTTTCTTT. Protein sequence: CASRGDSRMNTEAFF.

This rearrangement joins TRBV11-2 to TRBJ1-5; tentatively, D is TRBD1 (6 bases). The CDR3 runs 14 residues. CDR1 and CDR2 from the germline V gene are SGHAT and FQNNGV. V shed 4 bases and J shed 3 bases, with 10 bases lying between them. The CDR3 bases are TGTGCCAGCAGCTCACAGGGAACCAATCAGCCCCAGCATTTT. Translating gives CASSSQGTNQPQHF.

This clone occurred a few times. The chain combines TRBV2 with TRBJ2-7; 11 bases match TRBD2. The CDR3 is 15 amino acids. Germline trimming cut 0 bases from V and 5 bases from J; bases unmatched to any gene: 3. Germline lookup yields CDR1 SNHLY and CDR2 FYNNEI. CDR3 amino acids: CASSEAYSGGDEQYF. CDR3 DNA sequence: TGTGCCAGCAGTGAAGCTTATAGCGGGGGGGACGAGCAGTACTTC. Drawing the rest from reference TRBV2 and TRBJ2-7, the complete variable domain is EPEVTQTPSHQVTQMGQEVILRCVPISNHLYFYWYRQILGQKVEFLVSFYNNEISEKSEIFDDQFSVERPDGSNFTLKIRSTKLEDSAMYFCASSEAYSGGDEQYFGPGTRLTVT.

This chain joins TRBV5-4 and TRBJ2-1; TRBD2 agrees at 13 bases. The V and J ends lost 4 bases and 4 bases, in that order; junction bases with no gene match: 5. Germline V gene sequence: CDR1 SGHNT, CDR2 YYREEE (reference sequence). The CDR3 is made up of 16 amino acids. CDR3 sequence (DNA): TGTGCCAGCAGCAGACTAGCGGGGGGCCTGTACAATGAGCAGTTCTTC. Translation: CASSRLAGGLYNEQFF.

V and J are TRBV29-1 and TRBJ1-1; 9 bases match TRBD1. The junction had 5 bases not matched to a gene; V was cut back by 6 bases and J by 6 bases. The CDR3 has 12 residues. The V gene's germline CDR1 is SQVTM and CDR2 ANQGSEA. For the CDR3, the DNA is TGCAGCGTAATAGGGACAGGGTCTGAAGCTTTCTTT. Protein sequence: CSVIGTGSEAFF.

The chain carries TRBV19 and TRBJ1-2; 8 bases align to TRBD1. CDR1 is LNHDA and CDR2 is SQIVND in the germline V gene (reference sequence). The CDR3 consists of 13 residues. Trimming took 8 bases from V and 5 from J; bases not matched to a gene: 7. The chain's CDR3 is CASVDRVDYGYTF. The CDR3, as DNA: TGTGCCAGTGTGGACAGGGTCGATTATGGCTACACCTTC. Drawing the rest from reference TRBV19 and TRBJ1-2, the complete variable domain is DGGITQSPKYLFRKEGQNVTLSCEQNLNHDAMYWYRQDPGQGLRLIYYSQIVNDFQKGDIAEGYSVSREKKESFPLTVTSAQKNPTAFYLCASVDRVDYGYTFGSGTRLTVV.

V gene TRBV4-3 combines with J gene TRBJ2-1, with TRBD2 identical over 10 bases. From germline, CDR1 is LGHNA and CDR2 YSLEER. V trimming: 4 bases; J trimming: 9 bases; junction bases outside the gene matches: 12. There are 16 residues in the CDR3. The CDR3 loop reads CASSPQTSGAGSEQFF. CDR3 DNA: TGCGCCAGCAGCCCCCAAACTAGCGGGGCCGGTAGTGAGCAGTTCTTC.

In this sample, this clone turned up once. The chain carries TRBV7-2 and TRBJ1-4, with D maybe TRBD1 (6 bases). Germline CDR1 SGHTA, CDR2 FQGNSA. The CDR3 length is 16 residues. Trimming removed 1 base from V and 2 bases from J, with 11 bases in between. In DNA, the CDR3 is TGTGCCAGCAGCTTAGTAAGGGGGGGGACTAATGAAAAACTGTTTTTT. Translated: CASSLVRGGTNEKLFF.

The chain uses TRBV18 and TRBJ1-3; 8 bases align to TRBD1. V shed 5 bases and J 0 bases; nucleotides not matched to a gene: 15. CDR1 KGHSH and CDR2 LQKENI come from the germline V gene. The CDR3 is made up of 19 amino acids. The CDR3 sequence is CASSSRTGRSTNSGNTIYF. The CDR3 DNA reads TGTGCCAGCTCATCCCGGACAGGGAGGAGTACAAACTCTGGAAACACCATATATTTT.

Note on this clone: One junction end disagrees with the germline gene, perhaps due to a read error. This chain's CDR3 is CASSYRQGGFTF. Written as DNA, the CDR3 is TGTGCCAGCAGTTATAGACAGGGGGGCTTCACCTTC. The V gene is TRBV28, the J gene TRBJ1-2; TRBD1 agrees at 9 bases. Per the germline V gene, CDR1 is MDHEN and CDR2 is SYDVKM. The CDR3 runs 12 residues.

The chain recombines TRBV4-1 with TRBJ2-5; 10 positions agree with TRBD2. The germline V gene has CDR1 MGHRA and CDR2 YSYEKL. The CDR3 is 19 residues long. Unmatched junction bases numbered 16, after V lost 4 bases and J lost 2 bases. CDR3: CASSPHPKLTSGAQETQYF. The DNA of the CDR3 is TGCGCCAGCAGCCCCCATCCGAAGTTAACTAGCGGGGCTCAAGAGACCCAGTACTTC.

The chain is built from TRBV10-3 and TRBJ2-7, with TRBD1 matching 8 bases. Germline V lookup: CDR1 ENHRY, CDR2 SYGVKD. V lost 3 bases and J lost 5; bases outside the gene matches: 9. This CDR3 has 15 residues. CDR3 sequence (DNA): TGTGCCATCAGTGATCCCGGACAGGGCCACCACGAGCAGTACTTC. This sequence encodes CAISDPGQGHHEQYF.

The chain links TRBV20-1 to TRBJ1-1; D remains ambiguous. Germline CDR1 is DFQATT and CDR2 is SNEGSKA (reference sequence). V was cut by 5 bases and J by 11 bases, with 9 bases left in between. CDR3 size: 9 residues. The DNA for the CDR3 is TGCAGTGCTGAACGGGAGGCTTTCTTT. Protein: CSAEREAFF.

V gene TRBV6-1 combines with J gene TRBJ1-2, with 10 bases lining up with TRBD1. Germline trimming cut 0 bases from V and 3 bases from J; bases unmatched to any gene: 10. The germline V gene has CDR1 MNHNS and CDR2 SASEGT. This CDR3 is 18 amino acids long. CDR3 protein: CASSEALRDRGSDYGYTF. Written as DNA, the CDR3 is TGTGCCAGCAGTGAAGCGCTTAGGGACAGGGGCTCTGACTATGGCTACACCTTC.

This clone was recorded once. V and J are TRBV6-5 and TRBJ1-2, with a tentative D call TRBD1 (6 bases). The CDR3 has 15 amino acids. CDR1 and CDR2 (germline): MNHEY, SVGAGI. The V and J ends lost 4 bases and 6 bases respectively, with 18 bases between them. CDR3: CASSSRTGSLHGYTF. The CDR3 nucleotides read TGTGCCAGCAGTTCCAGAACAGGGTCGTTACATGGCTACACCTTC.

This rearrangement joins TRBV29-1 to TRBJ1-1, with D possibly TRBD1 on 5 matching bases. CDR1 is SQVTM, CDR2 ANQGSEA, per germline. V was trimmed by 0 bases and J by 0 bases, leaving 20 bases between them. This CDR3 is 18 amino acids long. This CDR3 reads CSVEDAPGTLTMNTEAFF. The CDR3 DNA reads TGCAGCGTTGAAGACGCGCCAGGGACTTTAACCATGAACACTGAAGCTTTCTTT.

This chain uses TRBV19 with TRBJ1-5; TRBD1 agrees at 9 bases. Trimming cost V 4 bases and J 5 bases; bases outside gene matches: 6. The CDR3 has 15 residues. Germline V CDR1 and CDR2: LNHDA, SQIVND (reference sequence). The CDR3 region has the DNA TGTGCCAGTAGTACATTCACAGGGGGCTATCAGCCCCAGCATTTT. Its protein product is CASSTFTGGYQPQHF.

J is TRBJ2-5 and V is TRBV29-1; 7 positions agree with TRBD1. Looked up from germline, CDR1 is SQVTM and CDR2 is ANQGSEA. Unmatched junction bases numbered 12, after V lost 5 bases and J lost 6 bases. This CDR3 has 14 amino acids. CDR3 sequence reads: CSVSDRLSRKTQYF. DNA for the CDR3: TGCAGCGTTTCGGACAGGCTAAGTAGAAAGACCCAGTACTTC. The full variable domain, in which reference TRBV29-1 and TRBJ2-5 provide the parts outside the CDR3, is SAVISQKPSRDICQRGTSLTIQCQVDSQVTMMFWYRQQPGQSLTLIATANQGSEATYESGFVIDKFPISRPNLTFSTLTVSNMSPEDSSIYLCSVSDRLSRKTQYFGPGTRLLVL.

The chain recombines TRBV12-5 with TRBJ1-2; D not certain. Between the trimmed V and J ends, which lost 4 bases and 3 bases, there was a span of 6 bases. The CDR3 is 12 residues long. The V gene's germline CDR1 is LGHNT and CDR2 FRNRAP. The CDR3 reads CASGSGDYGYTF. The DNA for the CDR3 is TGTGCTAGTGGTTCGGGAGACTATGGCTACACCTTC.